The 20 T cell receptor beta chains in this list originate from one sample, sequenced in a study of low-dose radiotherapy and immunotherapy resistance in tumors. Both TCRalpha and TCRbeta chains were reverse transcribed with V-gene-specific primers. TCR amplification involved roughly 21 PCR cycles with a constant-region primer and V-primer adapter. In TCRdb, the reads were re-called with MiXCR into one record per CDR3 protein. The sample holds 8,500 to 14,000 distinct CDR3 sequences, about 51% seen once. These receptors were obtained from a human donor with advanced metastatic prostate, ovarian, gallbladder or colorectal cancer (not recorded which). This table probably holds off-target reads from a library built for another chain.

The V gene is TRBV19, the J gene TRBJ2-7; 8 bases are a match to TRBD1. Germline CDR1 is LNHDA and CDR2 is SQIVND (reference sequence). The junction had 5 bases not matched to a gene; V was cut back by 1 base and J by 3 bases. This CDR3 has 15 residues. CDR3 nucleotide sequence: TGTGCCAGTAGTATAGGTGGACAGGGAGTCTACGAGCAGTACTTC. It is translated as CASSIGGQGVYEQYF.

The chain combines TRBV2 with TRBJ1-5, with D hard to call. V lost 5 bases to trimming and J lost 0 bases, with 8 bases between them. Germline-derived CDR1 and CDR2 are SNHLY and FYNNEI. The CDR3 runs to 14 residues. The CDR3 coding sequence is TGTGCCAGCAGTAGACTGAATAGCAATCAGCCCCAGCATTTT. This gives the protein CASSRLNSNQPQHF. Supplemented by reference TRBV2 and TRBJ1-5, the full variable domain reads EPEVTQTPSHQVTQMGQEVILRCVPISNHLYFYWYRQILGQKVEFLVSFYNNEISEKSEIFDDQFSVERPDGSNFTLKIRSTKLEDSAMYFCASSRLNSNQPQHFGDGTRLSIL.

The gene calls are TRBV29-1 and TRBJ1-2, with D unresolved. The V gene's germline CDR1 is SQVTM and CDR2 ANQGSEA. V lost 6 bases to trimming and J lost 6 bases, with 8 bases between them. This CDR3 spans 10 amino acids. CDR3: CSVAPHGYTF. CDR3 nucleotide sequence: TGCAGCGTCGCCCCACATGGCTACACCTTC.

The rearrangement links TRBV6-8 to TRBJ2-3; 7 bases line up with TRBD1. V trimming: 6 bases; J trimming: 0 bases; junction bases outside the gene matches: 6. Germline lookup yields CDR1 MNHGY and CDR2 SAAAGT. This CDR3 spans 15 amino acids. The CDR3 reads CASRHRGDSTDTQYF. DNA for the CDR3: TGTGCCAGCAGACACAGGGGCGATAGCACAGATACGCAGTATTTT.

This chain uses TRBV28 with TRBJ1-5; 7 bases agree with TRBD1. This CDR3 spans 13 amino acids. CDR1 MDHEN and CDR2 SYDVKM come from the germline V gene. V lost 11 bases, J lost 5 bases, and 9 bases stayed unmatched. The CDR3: CAGARGVYQPQHF. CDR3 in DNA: TGTGCCGGGGCCAGGGGGGTGTATCAGCCCCAGCATTTT.

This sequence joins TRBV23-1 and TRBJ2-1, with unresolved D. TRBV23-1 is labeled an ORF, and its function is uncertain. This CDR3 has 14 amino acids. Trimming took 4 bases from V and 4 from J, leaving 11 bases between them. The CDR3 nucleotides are TGCGCCAGCAGTCCCGCCTTGGAGTACAATGAGCAGTTCTTC. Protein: CASSPALEYNEQFF.

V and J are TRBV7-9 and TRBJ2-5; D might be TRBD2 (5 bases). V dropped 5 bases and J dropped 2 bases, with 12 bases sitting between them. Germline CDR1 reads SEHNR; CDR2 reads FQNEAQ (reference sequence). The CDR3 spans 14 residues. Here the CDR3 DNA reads TGTGCCAGCAGCCCCGGGGAATCTCAAGAGACCCAGTACTTC. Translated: CASSPGESQETQYF.

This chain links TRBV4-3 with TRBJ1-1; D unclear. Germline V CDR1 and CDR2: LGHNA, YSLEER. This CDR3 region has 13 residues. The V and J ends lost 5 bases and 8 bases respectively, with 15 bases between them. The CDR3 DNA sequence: TGCGCCAGCAGCACCTCGGGGAGGAACGAAGCTTTCTTT. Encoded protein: CASSTSGRNEAFF.

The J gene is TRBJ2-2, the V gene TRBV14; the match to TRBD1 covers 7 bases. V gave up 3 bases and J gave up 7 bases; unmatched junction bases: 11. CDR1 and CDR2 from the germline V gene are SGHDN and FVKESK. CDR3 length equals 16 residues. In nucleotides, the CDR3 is TGTGCCAGCAGCCAGACAGGGACCCTGAGGATCGGGGAGCTGTTTTTT. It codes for CASSQTGTLRIGELFF.

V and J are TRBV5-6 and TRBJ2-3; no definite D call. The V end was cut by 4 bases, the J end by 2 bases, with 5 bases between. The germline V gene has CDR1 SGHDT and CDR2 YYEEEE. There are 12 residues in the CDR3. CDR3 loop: CASSPNTDTQYF. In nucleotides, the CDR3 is TGTGCCAGCAGCCCGAACACAGATACGCAGTATTTT. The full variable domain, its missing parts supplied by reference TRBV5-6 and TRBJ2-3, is DAGVTQSPTHLIKTRGQQVTLRCSPKSGHDTVSWYQQALGQGPQFIFQYYEEEERQRGNFPDRFSGHQFPNYSSELNVNALLLGDSALYLCASSPNTDTQYFGPGTRLTVL.

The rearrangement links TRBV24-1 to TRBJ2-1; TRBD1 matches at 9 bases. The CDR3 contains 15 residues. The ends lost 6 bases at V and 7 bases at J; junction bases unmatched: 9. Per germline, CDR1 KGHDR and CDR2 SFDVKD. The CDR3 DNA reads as TGTGCCACCAGTCAAACAGGGGGCGGCATGAATGAGCAGTTCTTC. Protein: CATSQTGGGMNEQFF.

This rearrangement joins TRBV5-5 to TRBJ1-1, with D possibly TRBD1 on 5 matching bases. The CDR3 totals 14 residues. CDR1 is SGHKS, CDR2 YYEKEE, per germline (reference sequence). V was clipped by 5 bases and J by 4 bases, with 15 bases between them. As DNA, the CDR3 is TGTGCCAGCAGTCTAAGGGGAGGGAGCACTGAAGCTTTCTTT. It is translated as CASSLRGGSTEAFF.

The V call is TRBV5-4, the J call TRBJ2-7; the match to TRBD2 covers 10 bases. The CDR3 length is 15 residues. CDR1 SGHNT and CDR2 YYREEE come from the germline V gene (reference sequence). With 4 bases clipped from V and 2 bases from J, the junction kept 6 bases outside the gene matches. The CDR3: CASSPSGGPTYEQYF. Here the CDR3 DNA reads TGTGCCAGCAGCCCTAGCGGGGGCCCTACCTACGAGCAGTACTTC.

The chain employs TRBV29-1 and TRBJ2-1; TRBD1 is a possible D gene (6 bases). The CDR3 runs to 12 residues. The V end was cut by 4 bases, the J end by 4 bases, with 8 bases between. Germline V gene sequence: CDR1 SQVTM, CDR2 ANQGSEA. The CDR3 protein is CSVGTEYNEQFF. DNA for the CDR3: TGCAGCGTTGGGACAGAATACAATGAGCAGTTCTTC.

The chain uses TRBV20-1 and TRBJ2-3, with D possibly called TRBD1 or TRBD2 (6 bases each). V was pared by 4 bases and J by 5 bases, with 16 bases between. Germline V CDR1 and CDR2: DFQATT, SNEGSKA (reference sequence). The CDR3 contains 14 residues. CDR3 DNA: TGCAGTGCTATTTCCGGGGGCAGAGGAGATACGCAGTATTTT. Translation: CSAISGGRGDTQYF.

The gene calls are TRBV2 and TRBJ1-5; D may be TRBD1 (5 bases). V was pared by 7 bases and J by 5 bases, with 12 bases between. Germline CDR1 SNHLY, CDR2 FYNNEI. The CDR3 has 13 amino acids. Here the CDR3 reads CASNRGRDQPQHF. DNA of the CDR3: TGTGCCAGCAACCGTGGCAGGGATCAGCCCCAGCATTTT.

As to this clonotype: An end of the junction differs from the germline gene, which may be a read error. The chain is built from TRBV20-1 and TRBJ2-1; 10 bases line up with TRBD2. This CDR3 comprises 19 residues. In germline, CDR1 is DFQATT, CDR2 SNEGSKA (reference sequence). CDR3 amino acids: CSARRSSGRVLISFNEQFF. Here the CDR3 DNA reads TGCAGTGCTAGACGTTCTAGCGGGAGAGTTCTTATCTCCTTCAATGAGCAGTTCTTC.

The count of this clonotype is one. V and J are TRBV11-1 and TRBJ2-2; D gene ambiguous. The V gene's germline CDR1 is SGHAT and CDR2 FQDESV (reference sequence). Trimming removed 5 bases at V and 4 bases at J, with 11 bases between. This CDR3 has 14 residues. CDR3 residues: CASSNVVGTGELFF. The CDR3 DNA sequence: TGTGCCAGCAGCAACGTGGTCGGCACCGGGGAGCTGTTTTTT.

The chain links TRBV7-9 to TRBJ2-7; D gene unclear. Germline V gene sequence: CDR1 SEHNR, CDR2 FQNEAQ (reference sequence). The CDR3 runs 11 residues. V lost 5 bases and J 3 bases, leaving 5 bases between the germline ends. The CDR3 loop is CASSPNYEQYF. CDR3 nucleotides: TGTGCCAGCAGCCCGAACTACGAGCAGTACTTC.

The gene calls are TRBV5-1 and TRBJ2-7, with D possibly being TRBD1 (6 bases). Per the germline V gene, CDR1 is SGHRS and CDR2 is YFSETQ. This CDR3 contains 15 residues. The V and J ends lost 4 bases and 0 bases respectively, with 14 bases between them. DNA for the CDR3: TGCGCCAGCAGCCCGGGACAACTTAGCTCCTACGAGCAGTACTTC. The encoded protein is CASSPGQLSSYEQYF.